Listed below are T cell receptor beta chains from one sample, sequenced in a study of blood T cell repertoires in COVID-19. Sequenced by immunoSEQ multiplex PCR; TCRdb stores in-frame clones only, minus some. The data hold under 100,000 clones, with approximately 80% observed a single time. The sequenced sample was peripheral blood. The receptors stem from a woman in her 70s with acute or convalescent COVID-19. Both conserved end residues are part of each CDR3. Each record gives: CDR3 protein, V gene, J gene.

CASSASILDSEGYTF	TRBV7-2	TRBJ1-2
CAWRQQGYKETQYF	TRBV30	TRBJ2-5
CASSFAGTDPYEQYF	TRBV5-4	TRBJ2-7
CASSPGGGSGNTIYF	TRBV5-1	TRBJ1-3
CASSQGQGRDGSPLHF	TRBV4-2	TRBJ1-6
CASSDYGQINYGYTF	TRBV10-2	TRBJ1-2
CASRPQGAGDQPQHF	TRBV11-3	TRBJ1-5
CASSIGLDYGYTF	TRBV11-2	TRBJ1-2
CASSLLVVGASPLHF	TRBV27	TRBJ1-6
CASSPGQSANYGYTF	TRBV4-1	TRBJ1-2
CASSPSTGTGTEAFF	TRBV18	TRBJ1-1
CASSQAGENTEAFF	TRBV3-1/TRBV3-2	TRBJ1-1
CASSEAWGERARSHTEAFF	TRBV6-1	TRBJ1-1
CASSDSPADTDTQYF	TRBV2	TRBJ2-3
CASSAGQAYEQYF	TRBV6-2/TRBV6-3	TRBJ2-7
CASSLAGVVTEAFF	TRBV7-9	TRBJ1-1
CASSQDGRRRTNYGYTF	TRBV4-1	TRBJ1-2
CASSLDIGQEAFF	TRBV3-1/TRBV3-2	TRBJ1-1
CASSKDRGEDTQYF	TRBV6-6	TRBJ2-3
CASSLEGTEAFF	TRBV12-3/TRBV12-4	TRBJ1-1
CASSPQGFGESPLHF	TRBV18	TRBJ1-6
CSAGLSLDPGYTF	TRBV29-1	TRBJ1-2
CASSRGINQPQHF	TRBV14	TRBJ1-5
CSVGGTGQTGELFF	TRBV29-1	TRBJ2-2